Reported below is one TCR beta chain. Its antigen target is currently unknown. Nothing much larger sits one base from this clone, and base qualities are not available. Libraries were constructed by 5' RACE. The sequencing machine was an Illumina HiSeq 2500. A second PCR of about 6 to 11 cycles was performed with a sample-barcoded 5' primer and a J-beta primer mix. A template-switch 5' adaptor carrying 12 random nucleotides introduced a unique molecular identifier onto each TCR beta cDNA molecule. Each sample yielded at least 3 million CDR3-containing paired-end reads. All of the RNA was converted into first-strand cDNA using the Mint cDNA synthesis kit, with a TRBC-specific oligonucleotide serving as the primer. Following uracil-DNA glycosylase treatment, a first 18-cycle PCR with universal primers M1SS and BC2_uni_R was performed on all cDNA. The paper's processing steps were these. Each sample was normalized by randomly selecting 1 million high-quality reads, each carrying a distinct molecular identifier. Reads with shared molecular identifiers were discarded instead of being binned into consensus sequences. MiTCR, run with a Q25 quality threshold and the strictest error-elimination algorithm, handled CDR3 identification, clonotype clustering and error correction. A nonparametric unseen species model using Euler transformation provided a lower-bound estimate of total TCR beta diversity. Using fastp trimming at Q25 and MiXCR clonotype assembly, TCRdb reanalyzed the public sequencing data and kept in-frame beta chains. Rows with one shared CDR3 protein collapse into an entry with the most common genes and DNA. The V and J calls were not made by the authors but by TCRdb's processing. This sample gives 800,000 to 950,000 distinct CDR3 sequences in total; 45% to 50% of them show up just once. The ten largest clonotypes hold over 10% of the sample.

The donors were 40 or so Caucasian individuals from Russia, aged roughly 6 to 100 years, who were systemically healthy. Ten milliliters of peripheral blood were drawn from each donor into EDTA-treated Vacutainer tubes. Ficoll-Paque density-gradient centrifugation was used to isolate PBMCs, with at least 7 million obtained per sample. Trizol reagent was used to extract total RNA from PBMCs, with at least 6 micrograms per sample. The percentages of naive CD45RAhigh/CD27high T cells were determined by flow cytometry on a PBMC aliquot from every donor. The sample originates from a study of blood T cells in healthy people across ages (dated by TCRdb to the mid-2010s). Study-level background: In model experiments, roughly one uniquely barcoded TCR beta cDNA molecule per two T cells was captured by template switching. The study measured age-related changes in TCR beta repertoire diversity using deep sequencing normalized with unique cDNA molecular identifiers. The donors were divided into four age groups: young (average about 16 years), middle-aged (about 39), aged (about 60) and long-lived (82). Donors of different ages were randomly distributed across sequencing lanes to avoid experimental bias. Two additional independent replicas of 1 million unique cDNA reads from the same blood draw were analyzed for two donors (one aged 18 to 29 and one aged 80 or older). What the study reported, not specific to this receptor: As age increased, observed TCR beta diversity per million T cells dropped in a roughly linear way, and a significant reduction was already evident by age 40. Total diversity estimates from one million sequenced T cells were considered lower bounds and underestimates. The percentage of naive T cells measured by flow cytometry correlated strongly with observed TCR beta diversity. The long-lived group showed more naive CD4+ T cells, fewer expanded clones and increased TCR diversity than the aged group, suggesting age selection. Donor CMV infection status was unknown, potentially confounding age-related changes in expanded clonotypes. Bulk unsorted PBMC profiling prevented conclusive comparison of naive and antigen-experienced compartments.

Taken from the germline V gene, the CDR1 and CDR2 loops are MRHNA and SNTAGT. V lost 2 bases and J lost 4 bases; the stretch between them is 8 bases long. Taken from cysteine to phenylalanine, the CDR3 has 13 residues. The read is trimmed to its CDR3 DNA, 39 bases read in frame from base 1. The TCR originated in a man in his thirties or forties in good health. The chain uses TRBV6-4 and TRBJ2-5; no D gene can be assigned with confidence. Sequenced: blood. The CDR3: CASSDAVGETQYF. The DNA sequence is TGTGCCAGCAGTGACGCAGTAGGAGAGACCCAGTACTTC.